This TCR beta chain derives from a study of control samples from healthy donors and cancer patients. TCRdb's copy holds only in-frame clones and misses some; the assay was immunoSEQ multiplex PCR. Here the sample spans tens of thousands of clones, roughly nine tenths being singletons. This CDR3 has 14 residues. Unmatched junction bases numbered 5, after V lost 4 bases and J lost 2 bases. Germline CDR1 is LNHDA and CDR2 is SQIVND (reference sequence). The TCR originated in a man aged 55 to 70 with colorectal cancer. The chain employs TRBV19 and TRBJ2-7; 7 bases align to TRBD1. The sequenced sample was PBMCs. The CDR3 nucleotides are TGTGCCAGTAGTACCGGGACAGCAACCTACGAGCAGTACTTC. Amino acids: CASSTGTATYEQYF.